This TCR beta chain was sequenced in a study of blood T cell repertoires in COVID-19. About the study: The samples span acute and convalescent COVID-19 from the United States, Italy and Spain.

Produced via immunoSEQ multiplex PCR; TCRdb's table is partial and in-frame only. This table has 300,000 to 400,000 clones, about 87% appearing once. Germline CDR1 SEHNR, CDR2 FQNEAQ (reference sequence). Trimming cost V 4 bases and J 5 bases; bases outside gene matches: 6. The CDR3 has 15 amino acids. Sequencing input: peripheral blood. The sequence was obtained from a woman aged 55 to 70 with COVID-19, enrolled during active disease. The chain has TRBV7-9 and TRBJ1-4; 8 nucleotides agree with TRBD1. The CDR3 nucleotides are TGTGCCAGCAGCTGGACAGGGAATGGAAATGAAAAACTGTTTTTT. This codes for CASSWTGNGNEKLFF.